The 2 T cell receptor beta chains reported below all come from one sample, sequenced in a study of T cell responses to AZD1222 COVID-19 vaccine. Sequencing used immunoSEQ multiplex PCR; TCRdb keeps in-frame clones, though not all of them. The sample yields approximately 140,000 clones, around 90% seen once. The sequencing here drew on peripheral blood, taken on day 0 of AZD1222 vaccination. These TCRs come from an adult in good health.

The V and J genes are TRBV7-9 and TRBJ2-7; 7 nucleotides match TRBD1. CDR3 length equals 13 residues. Trimming took 3 bases from V and 3 from J; bases not matched to a gene: 2. CDR1 and CDR2 (germline): SEHNR, FQNEAQ (reference sequence). The CDR3 bases are TGTGCCAGCAGCTTTGGGACAGACTACGAGCAGTACTTC. Its protein is CASSFGTDYEQYF.

The chain has TRBV5-1 and TRBJ1-1; 7 bases match TRBD1. The CDR3 spans 17 residues. V lost 0 bases, J lost 0 bases, and 8 bases stayed unmatched. Germline CDR1 SGHRS, CDR2 YFSETQ. In nucleotides, the CDR3 is TGCGCCAGCAGCTTGGCCATATTGGGACAGATGAACACTGAAGCTTTCTTT. Residues: CASSLAILGQMNTEAFF.